This T cell receptor (beta chain) was found in a study of tumor-infiltrating lymphocytes in primary liver carcinoma. Overall study: Tumors were staged T1-T3 N0M0 and measured about 4.2 to 10 cm across. Tissue type made little difference to sample yields of roughly 3.65 to 7.13 million productive TCRbeta reads.

Starting material of 500 ng total RNA yielded TCR beta cDNA via a constant-region primer. Three nested multiplex PCR rounds, a slightly modified ARM-PCR, produced the libraries for TCR beta. TRBV1-TRBV30 forward primers paired with a C-beta reverse primer drove the first two PCR rounds, about 11 cycles each. TCRdb reanalysed the multiplex PCR reads using MiXCR and keeps one entry per CDR3 protein. The sample yields more than 150,000 distinct CDR3 sequences, 50% to 75% seen once. Germline DNA was also extracted, with blood RNA taken from unsorted whole blood. Germline V gene sequence: CDR1 SGHVS, CDR2 FQNEAQ. The CDR3 length is 11 residues. V shed 5 bases and J shed 7 bases, with 9 bases lying between them.

The chain couples TRBV7-8 to TRBJ2-7; D uncertain. This TCR came from a man aged 35 to 55 with primary liver carcinoma and hepatitis B virus infection. The sequencing sample was made of peripheral blood. The CDR3 region has the DNA TGTGCCAGCAGCCCTAATGTTGAGCAGTACTTC. Translated, it gives CASSPNVEQYF. Full variable domain (remainder filled in from reference TRBV7-8 and TRBJ2-7): GAGVSQSPRYKVAKRGQDVALRCDPISGHVSLFWYQQALGQGPEFLTYFQNEAQLDKSGLPSDRFFAERPEGSVSTLKIQRTQQEDSAVYLCASSPNVEQYFGPGTRLTVT.